These 24 T cell receptor beta chains originate from one sample sequenced in a study of T cell changes during pregnancy in multiple sclerosis. The table came from immunoSEQ multiplex PCR; TCRdb's copy has only in-frame clones and leaves some out. The sample contains 64,000 or so clones, 90% to 97% of which appear only once. Material: CD8+ T cells from peripheral blood mononuclear cells, obtained after pregnancy. The receptor set was obtained from a female donor with multiple sclerosis, enrolled in a pregnancy study.

This chain connects TRBV27 to TRBJ2-7; perhaps TRBD2 as D (5 bases). The CDR3 covers 15 residues. Germline CDR1 and CDR2: MNHEY and SMNVEV (reference sequence). Trimming pared 2 bases from V and 3 bases from J, leaving 14 bases between. The CDR3 DNA follows: TGTGCCAGCAGTTTAAGCGGTCTAGCTATCTACGAGCAGTACTTC. This translates into CASSLSGLAIYEQYF.

The V gene is TRBV7-3, the J gene TRBJ2-1; the D is unclear. The V and J ends lost 2 bases and 8 bases respectively, with 16 bases between them. Per the germline V gene, CDR1 is SGHTA and CDR2 is FQGTGA. The CDR3 contains 15 residues. CDR3 coding DNA: TGTGCCAGCAGCTTATTAGGCAGCGCAGTGTATGAGCAGTTCTTC. Its translation: CASSLLGSAVYEQFF.

This chain links TRBV28 with TRBJ2-2, with 10 bases that match TRBD1. Germline V gives CDR1 MDHEN, CDR2 SYDVKM. The CDR3 is 14 amino acids. Unmatched junction bases numbered 2, after V lost 5 bases and J lost 5 bases. The CDR3 region is CASSRGQGTGELFF. Here the CDR3 DNA reads TGTGCCAGCAGTCGGGGACAGGGGACCGGGGAGCTGTTTTTT.

The chain combines TRBV19 with TRBJ1-1, with TRBD1 as a possible D gene (6 bases). V was shortened by 6 bases and J by 5 bases, with 19 bases between the two germline ends. Per germline, CDR1 LNHDA and CDR2 SQIVND (reference sequence). This CDR3 is 15 amino acids long. In DNA form, the CDR3 reads TGTGCCAGTAGAGTCGGGACAAGGGGGGGAACTGAAGCTTTCTTT. The encoded protein is CASRVGTRGGTEAFF.

This clone was picked up one time. The CDR3 loop is CASSLDSTYNEQFF. The CDR3 bases are TGTGCCAGCAGCTTAGATTCCACATACAATGAGCAGTTCTTC. This chain uses TRBV11-3 with TRBJ2-1; D gene ambiguous. The V gene lost 0 bases and the J gene lost 4 bases, with 7 bases spanning the gap. This CDR3 is 14 amino acids long. Germline CDR1 and CDR2: SGHNT and YENEEA.

This clone was detected only once. CDR3 in amino acids: CASSLGQGGYTEAFF. In DNA, the CDR3 is TGTGCCAGCAGTTTAGGACAGGGTGGGTACACTGAAGCTTTCTTT. This chain uses TRBV27 with TRBJ1-1, with 8 bases that match TRBD1. The trim removed 2 bases at V and 3 bases at J, leaving 5 bases unmatched. Germline V lookup: CDR1 MNHEY, CDR2 SMNVEV (reference sequence). This CDR3 is 15 amino acids long.

Written as DNA, the CDR3 is TGTGCCAGCAGTGCTGGGCTGTCAGAGACTGAAGCTTTCTTT. Translation: CASSAGLSETEAFF. The genes are TRBV2 and TRBJ1-1, with D uncertain. Germline V lookup: CDR1 SNHLY, CDR2 FYNNEI. Trimming shortened V by 4 bases and J by 5 bases, and 14 bases separated the two germline ends. The CDR3 totals 14 residues.

The chain has TRBV7-9 and TRBJ2-7; the match to TRBD1 covers 10 bases. The CDR3 extends over 16 amino acids. V lost 6 bases to trimming and J lost 5 bases; unmatched junction nucleotides: 13. The germline V gene has CDR1 SEHNR and CDR2 FQNEAQ (reference sequence). The CDR3 DNA follows: TGTGCCAGCAGATCAACGGACAGGGGGTTAGTAGACGAGCAGTACTTC. Protein product: CASRSTDRGLVDEQYF.

The rearrangement uses TRBV6-6 and TRBJ2-1; 8 bases match TRBD2. The V and J ends lost 8 bases and 13 bases, in that order; junction bases with no gene match: 1. CDR3 length: 9 residues. Germline assignment: CDR1 MNHNY and CDR2 SVGAGI (reference sequence). CDR3 bases: TGTGCCAGCGGGACTAGTCAGTTCTTC. Protein product: CASGTSQFF.

The V and J genes are TRBV5-8 and TRBJ1-1, with unresolved D. Trimming left V 4 bases short and J 3 bases short, with 13 bases between. This CDR3 region has 14 residues. Germline CDR1 and CDR2: SGHTS and YDEGEE. CDR3: CASSRNSVYTEAFF. The CDR3 DNA follows: TGTGCCAGCAGCCGAAATAGCGTTTACACTGAAGCTTTCTTT.

CDR3 residues: CASSFHGLAGGGDIQYF. The CDR3 DNA follows: TGTGCCAGCAGTTTCCACGGACTAGCGGGAGGGGGGGACATTCAGTACTTC. This chain joins TRBV28 and TRBJ2-4; 15 nucleotides match TRBD2. Per germline, CDR1 MDHEN and CDR2 SYDVKM. This CDR3 is 17 amino acids long. V shed 3 bases and J 8 bases; nucleotides not matched to a gene: 8.

The chain recombines TRBV27 with TRBJ2-1; 8 positions agree with TRBD1. The CDR3 covers 12 residues. The trim removed 9 bases at V and 7 bases at J, leaving 5 bases unmatched. In germline, CDR1 is MNHEY, CDR2 SMNVEV (reference sequence). For the CDR3, the DNA is TGTGCCAGTGGACAGGGTGCAAATGAGCAGTTCTTC. Translation: CASGQGANEQFF.

The rearrangement joins TRBV4-2 to TRBJ2-5, with TRBD1 matching over 10 bases. The CDR3 consists of 18 residues. The V gene's germline CDR1 is LGHNA and CDR2 YNFKEQ. V was clipped by 4 bases and J by 0 bases; unmatched bases: 11. The CDR3 spells CASSPTFPGQGYQETQYF. In nucleotides, the CDR3 is TGTGCCAGCAGCCCAACCTTTCCGGGACAGGGGTACCAAGAGACCCAGTACTTC.

This chain uses TRBV19 with TRBJ2-3, with 8 bases aligning to TRBD1. Germline CDR1 and CDR2: LNHDA and SQIVND (reference sequence). The V gene end was trimmed by 7 bases and the J gene end by 4 bases; junction bases not matched to a gene: 7. The CDR3 covers 14 residues. The chain's CDR3 is CASKGQGRSDTQYF. CDR3 coding DNA: TGTGCCAGTAAAGGACAGGGTCGATCAGATACGCAGTATTTT.

The rearrangement links TRBV30 to TRBJ2-7; TRBD2 might be the D (5 bases). V shed 1 base and J shed 2 bases, with 6 bases lying between them. CDR1 is GTSNPN, CDR2 SVGIG, per germline (reference sequence). The length of the CDR3 is 12 residues. The CDR3: CAWSEGAYEQYF. As DNA, the CDR3 is TGTGCCTGGAGTGAGGGAGCCTACGAGCAGTACTTC.

The gene calls are TRBV7-2 and TRBJ2-3; D gene unclear. The germline V gene encodes CDR1 SGHTA and CDR2 FQGNSA. Trimming stripped 5 bases from V and 2 bases from J, with 20 bases between. CDR3 length equals 17 residues. In DNA form, the CDR3 reads TGTGCCAGCAGCCCCCATCTTACCGCGAGTTTCACAGATACGCAGTATTTT. Translated, it gives CASSPHLTASFTDTQYF. Full variable domain (remainder filled in from reference TRBV7-2 and TRBJ2-3): GAGVSQSPSNKVTEKGKDVELRCDPISGHTALYWYRQSLGQGLEFLIYFQGNSAPDKSGLPSDRFSAERTGGSVSTLTIQRTQQEDSAVYLCASSPHLTASFTDTQYFGPGTRLTVL.

The chain recombines TRBV2 with TRBJ2-1; D is possibly TRBD2 (6 bases). The germline CDR1 and CDR2 sequences are SNHLY and FYNNEI. V was shortened by 8 bases and J by 6 bases, with 14 bases between the two germline ends. The CDR3 sequence is 13 residues long. The CDR3 nucleotides are TGTGCCAGCTGCGGTATTAGCGGCAATGAGCAGTTCTTC. Protein product: CASCGISGNEQFF.

This chain joins TRBV4-1 and TRBJ1-2; TRBD1 agrees at 7 bases. The CDR3 contains 14 residues. The V gene's germline CDR1 is MGHRA and CDR2 YSYEKL. The V and J ends lost 3 bases and 7 bases, in that order; junction bases with no gene match: 8. The CDR3 nucleotides are TGCGCCAGCAGCCAGGGGGGACAGCTACTTGGCTACACCTTC. It encodes CASSQGGQLLGYTF.

The rearrangement uses TRBV2 and TRBJ1-5, with TRBD1 matching over 11 bases. The V and J ends lost 3 bases and 5 bases, in that order; junction bases with no gene match: 6. Germline values: CDR1 SNHLY, CDR2 FYNNEI. The CDR3 runs to 16 residues. The CDR3: CASSDPGQGADQPQHF. CDR3 bases: TGTGCCAGCAGTGACCCTGGACAGGGGGCTGATCAGCCCCAGCATTTT.

The chain recombines TRBV7-2 with TRBJ1-1; weak D call: TRBD1 (5 bases). CDR3 size: 13 residues. Germline V gene sequence: CDR1 SGHTA, CDR2 FQGNSA. V was cut by 5 bases and J by 4 bases, with 11 bases left in between. CDR3 residues: CASSPDGGTEAFF. For the CDR3, the DNA is TGTGCCAGCAGCCCCGACGGGGGCACTGAAGCTTTCTTT. The full variable domain, in which reference TRBV7-2 and TRBJ1-1 provide the parts outside the CDR3, is GAGVSQSPSNKVTEKGKDVELRCDPISGHTALYWYRQSLGQGLEFLIYFQGNSAPDKSGLPSDRFSAERTGGSVSTLTIQRTQQEDSAVYLCASSPDGGTEAFFGQGTRLTVV.

This chain joins TRBV19 and TRBJ2-3, with TRBD2 identical over 12 bases. The CDR3 is 16 amino acids. The V segment lost 4 bases and the J segment 3 bases; nucleotides outside the gene matches: 5. Germline loops: CDR1 LNHDA, CDR2 SQIVND (reference sequence). The chain's CDR3 is CASSTGTSGYTDTQYF. The CDR3, as DNA: TGTGCCAGTAGTACCGGGACTAGCGGGTATACAGATACGCAGTATTTT. The full variable domain, in which reference TRBV19 and TRBJ2-3 provide the parts outside the CDR3, is DGGITQSPKYLFRKEGQNVTLSCEQNLNHDAMYWYRQDPGQGLRLIYYSQIVNDFQKGDIAEGYSVSREKKESFPLTVTSAQKNPTAFYLCASSTGTSGYTDTQYFGPGTRLTVL.

The chain carries TRBV2 and TRBJ2-1; possibly TRBD1 for D (5 bases). The V and J ends lost 3 bases and 1 base respectively, with 7 bases between them. This CDR3 is built from 14 residues. Germline values: CDR1 SNHLY, CDR2 FYNNEI. This CDR3 is CASSDRDSYNEQFF. The CDR3 DNA reads TGTGCCAGCAGTGACAGGGATTCCTACAATGAGCAGTTCTTC.

This sequence joins TRBV10-2 and TRBJ2-5, with D tentatively TRBD2 (6 bases). The germline gives CDR1 WSHSY, CDR2 SAAADI. Trimming stripped 7 bases from V and 2 bases from J, with 17 bases between. CDR3 length: 15 amino acids. The CDR3 nucleotides are TGCGCCAGCAATAGGGGAGGTGGGACTCAAGAGACCCAGTACTTC. This encodes CASNRGGGTQETQYF.

The chain employs TRBV7-9 and TRBJ1-4; D is undetermined. The V gene's germline CDR1 is SEHNR and CDR2 FQNEAQ (reference sequence). The CDR3 spans 13 residues. The germline V and J ends were trimmed by 1 base and 17 bases, with 17 bases remaining between them. The CDR3 here is CASSLDGGTTLFF. The CDR3 bases are TGTGCCAGCAGCTTAGATGGCGGAACTACGCTCTTTTTT. Combining the CDR3 with reference TRBV7-9 and TRBJ1-4 gives the whole variable domain DTGVSQNPRHKITKRGQNVTFRCDPISEHNRLYWYRQTLGQGPEFLTYFQNEAQLEKSRLLSDRFSAERPKGSFSTLEIQRTEQGDSAMYLCASSLDGGTTLFFGSGTQLSVL.